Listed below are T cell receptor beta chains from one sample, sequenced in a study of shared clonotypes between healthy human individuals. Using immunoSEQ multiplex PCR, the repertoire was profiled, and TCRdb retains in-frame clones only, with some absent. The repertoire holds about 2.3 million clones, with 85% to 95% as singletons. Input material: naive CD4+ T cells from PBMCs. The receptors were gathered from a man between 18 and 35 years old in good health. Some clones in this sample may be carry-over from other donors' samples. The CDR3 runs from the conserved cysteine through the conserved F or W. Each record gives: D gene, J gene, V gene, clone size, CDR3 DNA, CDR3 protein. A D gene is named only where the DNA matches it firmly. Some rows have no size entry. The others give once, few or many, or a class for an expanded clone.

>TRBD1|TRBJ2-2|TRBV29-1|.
TGCAGCGTTGGCAGGGGGCAACGCACCGGGGAGCTGTTTTTT
CSVGRGQRTGELFF
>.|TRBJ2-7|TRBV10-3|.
TGTGCCATCAGTGGGGGGATATCCTACGAGCAGTACTTC
CAISGGISYEQYF
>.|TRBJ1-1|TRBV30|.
TGTGCCTGGAGTGTAGTCTCGATGAACACTGAAGCTTTCTTT
CAWSVVSMNTEAFF
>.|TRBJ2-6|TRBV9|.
TGTGCCAGCAGCGTCGACCCGGGGTCAGGGGCCAACGTCCTGACTTTC
CASSVDPGSGANVLTF
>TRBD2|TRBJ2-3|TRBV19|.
TGTGCCAGTAGTATACTAGCGGGAGTGTTTACAGATACGCAGTATTTT
CASSILAGVFTDTQYF
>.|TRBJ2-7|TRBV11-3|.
TGTGCCAGCAGCTCCGCAGGGGGGGCGAGGGAGCAGTACTTC
CASSSAGGAREQYF
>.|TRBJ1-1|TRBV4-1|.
TGCGCCAGCAGCCAGTACATATCGAGCACTGAAGCTTTCTTT
CASSQYISSTEAFF
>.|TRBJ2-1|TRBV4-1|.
TGCGCCAGCAGCCCACAGTTCGGGGGTGAGTTCTTC
CASSPQFGGEFF
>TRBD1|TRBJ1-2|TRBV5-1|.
TGCGCCAGTAGCCGGGACAGGGGGAACTTAAGTGGCTACACCTTC
CASSRDRGNLSGYTF
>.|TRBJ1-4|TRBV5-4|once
TGTGCCAGCAGCTTGGAAGGGCAGGGAAAAAAACTGTTTTTT
CASSLEGQGKKLFF
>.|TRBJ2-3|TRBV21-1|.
TGTGCCAGCATCTCAAAACGGCGGGAGGTAGATACGCAGTATTTT
CASISKRREVDTQYF
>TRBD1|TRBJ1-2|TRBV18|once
TGTGCCAGCTCACCACGTCGGACAGGTCTTTATGGCTACACCTTC
CASSPRRTGLYGYTF
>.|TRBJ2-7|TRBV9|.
TGTGCCAGCAGCCCCGGCTCCTACGAGCAGTACTTC
CASSPGSYEQYF
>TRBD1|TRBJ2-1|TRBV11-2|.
TGTGCCAGCAGCCCTTTGACCGGACAGGGGAGCAATGAGCAGTTCTTC
CASSPLTGQGSNEQFF
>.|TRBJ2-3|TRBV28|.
TGTGCCAGCAGTTTATGGGGTCCCGCAGATACGCAGTATTTT
CASSLWGPADTQYF
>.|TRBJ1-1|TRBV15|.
TGTGCCACCAGCAGAGATCTTGGGGGGACTGAAGCTTTCTTT
CATSRDLGGTEAFF
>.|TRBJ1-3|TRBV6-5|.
TGTGCCAGCAGACCCCCAGGGGCTGGAAACACCATATATTTT
CASRPPGAGNTIYF
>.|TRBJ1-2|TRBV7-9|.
TGTGCCAGCAGCTTAGGGGCCGACTATGGCTACACCTTC
CASSLGADYGYTF
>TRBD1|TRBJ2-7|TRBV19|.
TGTGCCAGTAGTAGACAGGGGGGTAGCTATGAGCAGTACTTC
CASSRQGGSYEQYF
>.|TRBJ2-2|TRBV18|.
TGTGCCAGCTCACCACCTGGGCAGCGAGCGAACACCGGGGAGCTGTTTTTT
CASSPPGQRANTGELFF
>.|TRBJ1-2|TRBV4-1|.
TGCGCCAGCAGCCAAAAGACCCCCCCAGGGGTCTATGGCTACACCTTC
CASSQKTPPGVYGYTF
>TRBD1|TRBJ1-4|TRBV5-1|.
TGCGCCAGCAGCTTGGGGGACAGGACAACTAATGAAAAACTGTTTTTT
CASSLGDRTTNEKLFF
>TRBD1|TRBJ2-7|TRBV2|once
TGTGCCAGCAGTGACCAGGGGGAGCTCTACGAGCAGTACTTC
CASSDQGELYEQYF
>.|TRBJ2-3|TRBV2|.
TGTGCCAGCTATCGGGCAAGCACAGATACGCAGTATTTT
CASYRASTDTQYF
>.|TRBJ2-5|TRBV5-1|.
TGCGCCAGCAGCTTGGCCCCGGGGGAAGAGACCCAGTACTTC
CASSLAPGEETQYF
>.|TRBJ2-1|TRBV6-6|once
TGTGCCAGCGGATCGAATTGGGGGCATGAGCAGTTCTTC
CASGSNWGHEQFF
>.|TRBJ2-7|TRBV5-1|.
TGCGCCAGCAGCCTACGGACCCTTGGTGGTTCCTACGAGCAGTACTTC
CASSLRTLGGSYEQYF
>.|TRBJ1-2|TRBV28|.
TGTGCCAGCACCGATAGACAGGCCAGCTATGGCTACACCTTC
CASTDRQASYGYTF
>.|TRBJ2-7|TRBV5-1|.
TGCGCCAGCAGCTACGGATCGGTGGGCGGAACCTACGAGCAGTACTTC
CASSYGSVGGTYEQYF
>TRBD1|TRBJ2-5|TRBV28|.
TGTGCCAGCAGTTTCCTCAGGGGACAGGGGCCTCAAGAGACCCAGTACTTC
CASSFLRGQGPQETQYF
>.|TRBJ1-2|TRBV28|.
TGTGCCAGCAGTTTGCAGGGACGTCGTGGCTACACCTTC
CASSLQGRRGYTF
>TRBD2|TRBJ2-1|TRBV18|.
TGTGCCAGCTCACCCTGGACTAGCGGGCCTTCCTACAATGAGCAGTTCTTC
CASSPWTSGPSYNEQFF
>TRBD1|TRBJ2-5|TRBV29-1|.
TGCAGCGTTGTTCAGGGGGCCCCAGAGACCCAGTACTTC
CSVVQGAPETQYF
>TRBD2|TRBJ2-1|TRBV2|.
TGTGCCACCCCAGTTACTAGCGGCTCTCCGGGTGAGCAGTTCTTC
CATPVTSGSPGEQFF
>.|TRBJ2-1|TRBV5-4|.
TGTGCCAGCAGTCCAAGTGGGGGGAATGAGCAGTTCTTC
CASSPSGGNEQFF
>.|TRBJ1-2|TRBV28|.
TGTGCCAGCAGCCTCGGTACTTATAACTATGGCTACACCTTC
CASSLGTYNYGYTF
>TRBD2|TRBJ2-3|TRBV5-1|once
TGCGCCAGCAGCTTCCGACGGGAGGTCACAGATACGCAGTATTTT
CASSFRREVTDTQYF
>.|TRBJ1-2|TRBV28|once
TGTGCCAGCAGTACGAGCCTTTTCTATGGCTACACCTTC
CASSTSLFYGYTF
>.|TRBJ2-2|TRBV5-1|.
TGCGCCAGCAGCATAACAGGTTCGAACACCGGGGAGCTGTTTTTT
CASSITGSNTGELFF
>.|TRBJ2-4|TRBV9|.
TGTGCCAGCAGCCCAGGACAGACGATGAGGATTCAGTACTTC
CASSPGQTMRIQYF
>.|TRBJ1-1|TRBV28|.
TGTGCCAGCAGTGTTTCCGGGGGGCGCTTGGTAACTGAAGCTTTCTTT
CASSVSGGRLVTEAFF
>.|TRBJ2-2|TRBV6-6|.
TGTGCCAGCAGCCCGGGGTGGGAGCTGTTTTTT
CASSPGWELFF
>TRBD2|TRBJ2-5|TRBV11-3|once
TGTGCCAGCAGCCCGGGACTAGCGGGAGAAGAGACCCAGTACTTC
CASSPGLAGEETQYF
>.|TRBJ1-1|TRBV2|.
TGTGCCAGCAGCCTTGAACCTCCAAGGCAGGGACTGAACACTGAAGCTTTCTTT
CASSLEPPRQGLNTEAFF
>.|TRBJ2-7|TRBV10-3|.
TGTGCCATCAGTCGACAAGAAGCCTACGAGCAGTACTTC
CAISRQEAYEQYF
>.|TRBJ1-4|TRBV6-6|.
TGTGCCAGCAGTTACTCGGCTGGGGGTGGGGAAAAACTGTTTTTT
CASSYSAGGGEKLFF
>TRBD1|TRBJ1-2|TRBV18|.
TGTGCCAGCTCGTCACAGGGGGCGCGAGACTATGGCTACACCTTC
CASSSQGARDYGYTF
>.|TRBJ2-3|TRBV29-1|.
TGCAGCTCGGGCGGGTTCACAGATACGCAGTATTTT
CSSGGFTDTQYF
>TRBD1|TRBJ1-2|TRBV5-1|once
TGCGCCAGCAGCCCCCGGGTGGGACAGGGTGGCTACACCTTC
CASSPRVGQGGYTF
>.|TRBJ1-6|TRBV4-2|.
TGTGCCAGCACCCTACAAGGCTCCTATAATTCACCCCTCCACTTT
CASTLQGSYNSPLHF
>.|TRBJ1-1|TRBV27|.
TGTGCCAGCAGTTTTAGGGGGGGCGCTGAAGCTTTCTTT
CASSFRGGAEAFF
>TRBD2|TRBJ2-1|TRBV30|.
TGTGCCTGGAGTGTATGGGCTAGCGGGAGGAAAGACAATGAGCAGTTCTTC
CAWSVWASGRKDNEQFF